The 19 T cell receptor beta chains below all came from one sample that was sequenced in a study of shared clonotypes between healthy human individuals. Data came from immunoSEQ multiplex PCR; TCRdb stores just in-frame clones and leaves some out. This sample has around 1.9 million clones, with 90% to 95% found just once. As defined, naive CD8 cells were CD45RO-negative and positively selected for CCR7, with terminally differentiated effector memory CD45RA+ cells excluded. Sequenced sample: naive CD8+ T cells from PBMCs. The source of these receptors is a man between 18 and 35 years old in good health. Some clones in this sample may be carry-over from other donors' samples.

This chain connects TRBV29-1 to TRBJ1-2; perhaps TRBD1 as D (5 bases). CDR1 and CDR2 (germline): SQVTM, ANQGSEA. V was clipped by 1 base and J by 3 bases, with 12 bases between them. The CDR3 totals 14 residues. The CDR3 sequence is CSVEVPGDDYGYTF. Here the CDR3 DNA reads TGCAGCGTTGAAGTGCCGGGGGATGACTATGGCTACACCTTC.

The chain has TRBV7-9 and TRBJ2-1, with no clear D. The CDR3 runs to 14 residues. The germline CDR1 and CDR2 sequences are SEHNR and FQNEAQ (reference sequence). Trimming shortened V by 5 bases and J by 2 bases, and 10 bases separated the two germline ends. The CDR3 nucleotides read TGTGCCAGCAGCGTGTATGGGGCCTACAATGAGCAGTTCTTC. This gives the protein CASSVYGAYNEQFF.

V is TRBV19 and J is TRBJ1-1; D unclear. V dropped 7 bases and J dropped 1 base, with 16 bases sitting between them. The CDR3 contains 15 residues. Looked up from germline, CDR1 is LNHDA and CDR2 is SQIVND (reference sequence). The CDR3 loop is CASTSIFDGNTEAFF. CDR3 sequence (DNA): TGTGCCAGTACCTCAATTTTTGACGGGAACACTGAAGCTTTCTTT.

DNA for the CDR3: TGTGCCAGCAGCCAAAGCGTCGGGGTGTTCACTGAAGCTTTCTTT. Translation gives CASSQSVGVFTEAFF. The chain recombines TRBV11-2 with TRBJ1-1; no reliable D call. The CDR3 runs 15 residues. The germline gives CDR1 SGHAT, CDR2 FQNNGV. Trimming cost V 5 bases and J 4 bases, with 17 bases left between them.

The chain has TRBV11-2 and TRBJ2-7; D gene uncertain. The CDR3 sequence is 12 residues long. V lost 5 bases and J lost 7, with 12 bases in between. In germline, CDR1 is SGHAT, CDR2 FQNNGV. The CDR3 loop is CASSVRRAEQYF. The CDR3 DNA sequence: TGTGCCAGCAGCGTACGTAGGGCTGAGCAGTACTTC.

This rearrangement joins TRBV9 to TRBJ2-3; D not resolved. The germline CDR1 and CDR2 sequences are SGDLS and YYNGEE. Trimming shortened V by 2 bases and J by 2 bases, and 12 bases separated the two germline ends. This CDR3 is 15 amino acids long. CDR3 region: CASSVMGRDTDTQYF. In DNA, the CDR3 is TGTGCCAGCAGCGTTATGGGTAGGGACACAGATACGCAGTATTTT.

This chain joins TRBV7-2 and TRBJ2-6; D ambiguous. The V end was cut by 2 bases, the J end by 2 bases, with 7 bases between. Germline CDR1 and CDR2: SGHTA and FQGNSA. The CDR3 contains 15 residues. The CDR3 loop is CASSLHYPGANVLTF. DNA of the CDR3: TGTGCCAGCAGCTTACACTATCCTGGGGCCAACGTCCTGACTTTC.

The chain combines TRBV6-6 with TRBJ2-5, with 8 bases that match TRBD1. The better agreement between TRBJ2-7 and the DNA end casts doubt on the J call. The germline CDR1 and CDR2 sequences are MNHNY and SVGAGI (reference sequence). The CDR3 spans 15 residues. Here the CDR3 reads CASSWFTGGSYEQYF. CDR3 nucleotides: TGTGCCAGCAGTTGGTTTACAGGGGGTTCCTACGAGCAGTACTTC.

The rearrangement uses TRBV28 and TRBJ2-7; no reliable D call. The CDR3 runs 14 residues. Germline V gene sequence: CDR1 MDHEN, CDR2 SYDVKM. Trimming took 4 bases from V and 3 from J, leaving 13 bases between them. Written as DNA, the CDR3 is TGTGCCAGCAGTTCGACCCGCACCTACTACGAGCAGTACTTC. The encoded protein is CASSSTRTYYEQYF.

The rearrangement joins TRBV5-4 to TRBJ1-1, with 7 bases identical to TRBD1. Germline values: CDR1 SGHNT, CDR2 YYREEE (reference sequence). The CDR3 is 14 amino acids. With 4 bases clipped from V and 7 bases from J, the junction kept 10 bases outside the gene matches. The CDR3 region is CASSQGWQGDEAFF. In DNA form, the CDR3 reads TGTGCCAGCAGCCAGGGGTGGCAGGGGGATGAAGCTTTCTTT.

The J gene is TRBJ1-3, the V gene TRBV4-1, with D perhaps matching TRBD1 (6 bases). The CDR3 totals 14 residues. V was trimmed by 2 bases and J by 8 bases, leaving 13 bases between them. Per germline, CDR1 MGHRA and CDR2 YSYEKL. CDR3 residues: CASSQLSGADTIYF. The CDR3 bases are TGCGCCAGCAGCCAACTGTCGGGGGCGGACACCATATATTTT.

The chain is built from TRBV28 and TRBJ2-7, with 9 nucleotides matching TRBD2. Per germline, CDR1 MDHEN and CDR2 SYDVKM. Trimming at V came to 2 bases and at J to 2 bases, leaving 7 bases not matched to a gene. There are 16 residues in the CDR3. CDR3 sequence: CASSLNGLAQTYEQYF. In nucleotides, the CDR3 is TGTGCCAGCAGTTTAAACGGACTAGCGCAAACCTACGAGCAGTACTTC. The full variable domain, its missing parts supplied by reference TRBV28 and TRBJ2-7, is DVKVTQSSRYLVKRTGEKVFLECVQDMDHENMFWYRQDPGLGLRLIYFSYDVKMKEKGDIPEGYSVSREKKERFSLILESASTNQTSMYLCASSLNGLAQTYEQYFGPGTRLTVT.

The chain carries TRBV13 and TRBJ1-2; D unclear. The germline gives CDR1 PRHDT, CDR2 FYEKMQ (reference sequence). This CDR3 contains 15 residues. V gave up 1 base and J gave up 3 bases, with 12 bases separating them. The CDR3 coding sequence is TGTGCCAGCAGCTTAGTCTTCCGGGGTGACTATGGCTACACCTTC. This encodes CASSLVFRGDYGYTF.

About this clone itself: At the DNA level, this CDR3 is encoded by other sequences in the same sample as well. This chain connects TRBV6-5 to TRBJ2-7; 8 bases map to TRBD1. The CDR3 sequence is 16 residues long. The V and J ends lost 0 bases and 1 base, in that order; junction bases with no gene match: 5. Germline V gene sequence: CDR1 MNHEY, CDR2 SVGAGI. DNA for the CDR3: TGTGCCAGCAGTTACTCGACGGGACAGGTATCCTACGAGCAGTACTTC. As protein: CASSYSTGQVSYEQYF.

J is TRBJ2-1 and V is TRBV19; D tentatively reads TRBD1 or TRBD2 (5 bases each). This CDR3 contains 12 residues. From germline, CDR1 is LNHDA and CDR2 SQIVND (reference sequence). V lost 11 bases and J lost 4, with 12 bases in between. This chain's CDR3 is CASRGGYNEQFF. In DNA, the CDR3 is TGTGCCTCTCGGGGCGGTTACAATGAGCAGTTCTTC.

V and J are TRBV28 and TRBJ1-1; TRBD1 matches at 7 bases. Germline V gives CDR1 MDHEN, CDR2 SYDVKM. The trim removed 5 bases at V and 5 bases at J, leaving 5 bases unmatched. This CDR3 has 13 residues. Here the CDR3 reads CASSPHRGTEAFF. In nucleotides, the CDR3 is TGTGCCAGCAGTCCCCACAGGGGTACTGAAGCTTTCTTT. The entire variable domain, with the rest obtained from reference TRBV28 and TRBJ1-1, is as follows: DVKVTQSSRYLVKRTGEKVFLECVQDMDHENMFWYRQDPGLGLRLIYFSYDVKMKEKGDIPEGYSVSREKKERFSLILESASTNQTSMYLCASSPHRGTEAFFGQGTRLTVV.

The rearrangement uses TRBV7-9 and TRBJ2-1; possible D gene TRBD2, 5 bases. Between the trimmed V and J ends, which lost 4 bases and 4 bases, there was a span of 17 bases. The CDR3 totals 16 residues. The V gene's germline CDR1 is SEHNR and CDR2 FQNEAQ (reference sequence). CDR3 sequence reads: CASSYTRTDTYNEQFF. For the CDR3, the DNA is TGTGCCAGCAGCTATACTAGGACGGATACTTACAATGAGCAGTTCTTC. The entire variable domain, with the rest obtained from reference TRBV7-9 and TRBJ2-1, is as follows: DTGVSQNPRHKITKRGQNVTFRCDPISEHNRLYWYRQTLGQGPEFLTYFQNEAQLEKSRLLSDRFSAERPKGSFSTLEIQRTEQGDSAMYLCASSYTRTDTYNEQFFGPGTRLTVL.

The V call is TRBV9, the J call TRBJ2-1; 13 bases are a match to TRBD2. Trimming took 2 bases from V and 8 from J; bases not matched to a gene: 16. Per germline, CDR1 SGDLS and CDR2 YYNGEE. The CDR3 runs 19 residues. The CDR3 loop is CASSVTGRLAGGKGHEQFF. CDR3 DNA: TGTGCCAGCAGCGTCACGGGGAGACTAGCGGGAGGCAAGGGGCATGAGCAGTTCTTC.

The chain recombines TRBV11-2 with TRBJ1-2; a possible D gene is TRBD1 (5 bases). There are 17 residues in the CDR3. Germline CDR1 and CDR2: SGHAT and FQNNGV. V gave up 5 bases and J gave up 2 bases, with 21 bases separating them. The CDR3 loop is CASSDRDRTSPNYGYTF. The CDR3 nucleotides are TGTGCCAGCAGCGACCGGGACCGCACCTCTCCGAACTATGGCTACACCTTC.